The rows below give T cell receptor beta chains drawn from one sample of a study of cytomegalovirus exposure and HLA in healthy donors. Data came from immunoSEQ multiplex PCR; TCRdb stores just in-frame clones and leaves some out. This table has 130,000 or so clones, around four fifths appearing once. Specimen: PBMCs. The origin of the receptors is a man aged 35 to 55 in good health and CMV-seronegative. Each CDR3 is given without its conserved first and last residue. Each record gives: J gene, V gene, CDR3 protein.

j_gene: TRBJ2-3
v_gene: TRBV15
CDR3aa: ATSRDGRGSDTQY

j_gene: TRBJ2-5
v_gene: TRBV28
CDR3aa: ASSSPSGRGGRETQY

j_gene: TRBJ2-7
v_gene: TRBV11-2
CDR3aa: ASSLRTGQDEQY

j_gene: TRBJ1-2
v_gene: TRBV7-6
CDR3aa: ASSQWTGLDSAGYT

j_gene: TRBJ2-7
v_gene: TRBV27
CDR3aa: ASSFRDRGAYEQY

j_gene: TRBJ2-3
v_gene: TRBV4-3
CDR3aa: ASSQVPRGGADTQY

j_gene: TRBJ2-4
v_gene: TRBV5-4
CDR3aa: ASSWSSAGANNIQY

j_gene: TRBJ2-1
v_gene: TRBV13
CDR3aa: ASSNRDNEQF

j_gene: TRBJ2-2
v_gene: TRBV9
CDR3aa: ASSVASGELF

j_gene: TRBJ2-2
v_gene: TRBV19
CDR3aa: ASSIPWASGGSHGELF

j_gene: TRBJ2-1
v_gene: TRBV6-4
CDR3aa: ASSDGTSGNEQF

j_gene: TRBJ1-3
v_gene: TRBV7-9
CDR3aa: ASSLTGGKGNTIY

j_gene: TRBJ2-1
v_gene: TRBV7-3
CDR3aa: ASSLFPSSYNEQF

j_gene: TRBJ1-3
v_gene: TRBV7-9
CDR3aa: ASSSRRDNGNTIY

j_gene: TRBJ1-2
v_gene: TRBV27
CDR3aa: ASSAPGQGIYGYT

j_gene: TRBJ2-1
v_gene: TRBV2
CDR3aa: ASSELEPHNEQF

j_gene: TRBJ2-1
v_gene: TRBV27
CDR3aa: ASSFALAGNNEQF

j_gene: TRBJ2-1
v_gene: TRBV2
CDR3aa: ASSTRESASGGYEQF

j_gene: TRBJ2-7
v_gene: TRBV6-1
CDR3aa: ASSEGTGIYEQY

j_gene: TRBJ2-1
v_gene: TRBV2
CDR3aa: ASSGGTSGYNEQF

j_gene: TRBJ2-7
v_gene: TRBV5-1
CDR3aa: ASSLPTGTSGSYEQY

j_gene: TRBJ1-1
v_gene: TRBV4-1
CDR3aa: ASSQDYLRRRNTEAF

j_gene: TRBJ1-1
v_gene: TRBV7-9
CDR3aa: ASSLSDSKEAF

j_gene: TRBJ2-6
v_gene: TRBV5-4
CDR3aa: ASSRTLRQGSGANVLT

j_gene: TRBJ2-3
v_gene: TRBV6-6
CDR3aa: ASTRGPPGADTQY

j_gene: TRBJ2-7
v_gene: TRBV5-1
CDR3aa: ASSPGPSGLTSYEQY

j_gene: TRBJ2-7
v_gene: TRBV27
CDR3aa: ASSLRGTSYEQY

j_gene: TRBJ2-2
v_gene: TRBV28
CDR3aa: ASSSGGDGAGELF

j_gene: TRBJ2-7
v_gene: TRBV29-1
CDR3aa: SVGVASGSREQY

j_gene: TRBJ1-2
v_gene: TRBV10-3
CDR3aa: AISESWGRVFRLDYGYT

j_gene: TRBJ2-2
v_gene: TRBV7-2
CDR3aa: ASSASRPLGELF

j_gene: TRBJ2-5
v_gene: TRBV7-2
CDR3aa: ASSFRSSRETQY

j_gene: TRBJ2-5
v_gene: TRBV4-3
CDR3aa: ASSPLTLGTQETQY

j_gene: TRBJ2-3
v_gene: TRBV5-1
CDR3aa: ASSLLSGTDTQY

j_gene: TRBJ1-2
v_gene: TRBV10-3
CDR3aa: AIKIQEGYYGYT

j_gene: TRBJ2-5
v_gene: TRBV5-1
CDR3aa: ASSPRQGAETQY

j_gene: TRBJ1-2
v_gene: TRBV6-1
CDR3aa: ASSEALWDRGRVYGYT